Presented here are 15 T cell receptor beta chains from one specimen sequenced in a study of beta chain features in type 1 diabetes. Study-wide points: In all four CD4+ subsets, TCRB CDR3 length was significantly, moderately reduced in type 1 diabetes.

No cognate antigen is known for these TCRs. Expressed TCRB transcripts got sequenced, as all isolated RNA was reverse transcribed. Only in-frame clones appear in the TCRdb table, and some are missing; sequencing was by immunoSEQ multiplex PCR. Seen here are more than 250,000 clones, 15% observed once, and the top ten hold about 0.014%. The sequenced sample was naive CD4+ T cells from blood. The source of these receptors is a man between 18 and 29 years old with type 1 diabetes.

This clone has a handful of counts. V usage is TRBV11-2 and J usage is TRBJ2-1; D may be TRBD2 (5 bases). Trimming pared 1 base from V and 5 bases from J, leaving 18 bases between. The CDR3 covers 17 residues. Germline V CDR1 and CDR2: SGHAT, FQNNGV. The CDR3 nucleotides read TGTGCCAGCAGCTTAGGCCCTGGGCGAGGGCATCACAATGAGCAGTTCTTC. Protein: CASSLGPGRGHHNEQFF.

The chain is built from TRBV13 and TRBJ2-7; TRBD1 agrees at 8 bases. With V trimmed by 0 bases and J by 5 bases, 9 bases remained unmatched. The length of the CDR3 is 16 residues. Germline V gives CDR1 PRHDT, CDR2 FYEKMQ (reference sequence). The CDR3 nucleotides read TGTGCCAGCAGCTTAGGATCCAGGACAGGGAGACACGAGCAGTACTTC. This sequence encodes CASSLGSRTGRHEQYF.

This clone was detected a few times. The genes are TRBV7-9 and TRBJ2-2; 8 bases are shared with TRBD1. This CDR3 is built from 18 residues. The V segment lost 5 bases and the J segment 0 bases; nucleotides outside the gene matches: 11. Germline V lookup: CDR1 SEHNR, CDR2 FQNEAQ (reference sequence). DNA of the CDR3: TGTGCCAGCAGCCCCCGGACAGGGAAGGGAACGAACACCGGGGAGCTGTTTTTT. Amino acid sequence: CASSPRTGKGTNTGELFF.

This clone was detected only a few times. V and J are TRBV4-1 and TRBJ1-5; D remains unclear. This CDR3 comprises 15 residues. The germline gives CDR1 MGHRA, CDR2 YSYEKL. Trimming removed 4 bases from V and 4 bases from J, with 14 bases in between. The CDR3 loop is CASSRRGGPNQPQHF. CDR3 sequence (DNA): TGCGCCAGCAGCCGGCGCGGAGGGCCTAATCAGCCCCAGCATTTT.

This clone was detected only a few times. The chain employs TRBV5-4 and TRBJ2-7; 7 nucleotides align to TRBD1. With 1 base clipped from V and 6 bases from J, the junction kept 7 bases outside the gene matches. The CDR3 is 14 amino acids. Looked up from germline, CDR1 is SGHNT and CDR2 is YYREEE (reference sequence). CDR3 in DNA: TGTGCCAGCAGCTTGAACAGGGGATCGCTCGAGCAGTACTTC. Encoded protein: CASSLNRGSLEQYF.

This clone was observed a few times. This chain's CDR3 is CAGQPPGAQLFF. The CDR3 DNA follows: TGTGCCGGCCAGCCCCCAGGGGCCCAACTGTTTTTT. The rearrangement joins TRBV2 to TRBJ1-4, with D perhaps matching TRBD1 (6 bases). The V gene's germline CDR1 is SNHLY and CDR2 FYNNEI. Trimming removed 11 bases from V and 12 bases from J, with 19 bases in between. The CDR3 totals 12 residues.

Concerning this clone: Other DNA sequences from this sample encode an identical CDR3 as well. J is TRBJ1-4 and V is TRBV7-9; weak D call: TRBD1 (5 bases). The CDR3 runs to 14 residues. Germline V gene data show CDR1 as SEHNR and CDR2 as FQNEAQ (reference sequence). The V end was cut by 1 base, the J end by 7 bases, with 10 bases between. DNA for the CDR3: TGTGCCAGCAGCTTAGGGCAGGGAGGTGAAAAACTGTTTTTT. Its protein is CASSLGQGGEKLFF.

This clone turned up a few times. This chain links TRBV11-2 with TRBJ2-7, with 10 positions matching TRBD1. Unmatched junction bases numbered 11, after V lost 7 bases and J lost 11 bases. CDR3 length equals 13 residues. Germline V gene sequence: CDR1 SGHAT, CDR2 FQNNGV. The CDR3 loop reads CASNIEGGTGEYF. The CDR3 DNA reads TGTGCCAGCAACATTGAGGGTGGGACAGGGGAGTACTTC.

This clone occurred a few times. The chain couples TRBV7-6 to TRBJ2-7, with D perhaps matching TRBD2 (6 bases). Between the trimmed V and J ends, which lost 3 bases and 3 bases, there was a span of 21 bases. The CDR3 totals 17 residues. The germline gives CDR1 SGHVS, CDR2 FNYEAQ. CDR3 nucleotides: TGTGCCAGCAGCTTTAGTGGAGGGATTCCGGGTCACTACGAGCAGTACTTC. The encoded protein is CASSFSGGIPGHYEQYF.

Points on this clone: Other DNA sequences of this sample code for an identical CDR3. This sequence joins TRBV5-4 and TRBJ2-1; D gene ambiguous. Trimming removed 0 bases at V and 0 bases at J, with 7 bases between. This CDR3 is 15 amino acids long. Germline V gives CDR1 SGHNT, CDR2 YYREEE (reference sequence). DNA of the CDR3: TGTGCCAGCAGCTTGGGATCTAGCTCCTACAATGAGCAGTTCTTC. This gives the protein CASSLGSSSYNEQFF.

This chain joins TRBV5-4 and TRBJ2-7; perhaps TRBD2 as D (5 bases). This CDR3 comprises 12 residues. The germline V gene has CDR1 SGHNT and CDR2 YYREEE (reference sequence). V was clipped by 7 bases and J by 5 bases, with 13 bases between them. CDR3 in amino acids: CASSGILNEQYF. CDR3 DNA sequence: TGTGCCAGCTCGGGGATTTTGAACGAGCAGTACTTC.

The genes are TRBV6-6 and TRBJ2-4; 8 nucleotides agree with TRBD1. The J segment lost 8 bases and the V segment lost 10 bases, leaving 7 bases of the junction unmatched. CDR1 and CDR2 from the germline V gene are MNHNY and SVGAGI (reference sequence). The CDR3 has 12 amino acids. The CDR3 bases are TGTGCCATTGGACAGGGTTTCGACATTCAGTACTTC. Amino acid sequence: CAIGQGFDIQYF.

This clone was picked up a small number of times. The rearrangement uses TRBV10-3 and TRBJ2-3, with 10 positions matching TRBD2. Trimming took 5 bases from V and 3 from J; bases not matched to a gene: 8. The CDR3 loop spans 16 amino acids. Germline assignment: CDR1 ENHRY and CDR2 SYGVKD. The CDR3 sequence: CAISPPAGGETDTQYF. DNA for the CDR3: TGTGCCATCAGTCCCCCAGCGGGGGGGGAAACAGATACGCAGTATTTT.

This chain links TRBV7-2 with TRBJ2-5; no clear D gene. The CDR3 spans 10 residues. Germline values: CDR1 SGHTA, CDR2 FQGNSA. Trimming stripped 5 bases from V and 4 bases from J, with 2 bases between. The CDR3: CASSRETQYF. CDR3 coding DNA: TGTGCCAGCAGCCGAGAGACCCAGTACTTC. Variable domain in full (rest from reference TRBV7-2 and TRBJ2-5): GAGVSQSPSNKVTEKGKDVELRCDPISGHTALYWYRQSLGQGLEFLIYFQGNSAPDKSGLPSDRFSAERTGGSVSTLTIQRTQQEDSAVYLCASSRETQYFGPGTRLLVL.

This rearrangement joins TRBV6-5 to TRBJ1-2; the D is unclear. V was trimmed by 4 bases and J by 2 bases, leaving 17 bases between them. Germline V gene sequence: CDR1 MNHEY, CDR2 SVGAGI. This CDR3 is 16 amino acids long. CDR3 in DNA: TGTGCCAGCAGTTCCCTACGTTTCGGCGGGAACTATGGCTACACCTTC. This encodes CASSSLRFGGNYGYTF.